Sequencing of this T cell receptor (beta chain) was carried out in a study of regulatory T cells in long-lasting Graves disease. The authors built TCR beta libraries using iRepertoire HTBI primers and Arm-PCR of CDR3 regions. TCRdb processed the multiplex PCR reads anew with MiXCR; each CDR3 protein has one entry. Here the sample spans 440,000 or so distinct CDR3 sequences, less than 20% being singletons. Indicated time point: newly diagnosed GD, antithyroid drugs for less than 3 months. Isolated PBMC RNA provided the starting material for the TCR library. This clonotype was recorded many times. V was shortened by 1 base and J by 2 bases, with 4 bases between the two germline ends. The CDR3 runs 12 residues. CDR1 and CDR2 from the germline V gene are SQVTM and ANQGSEA. These records were also assigned to another study, of T cells in Graves' hyperthyroidism and ophthalmopathy. From that second work: Reasons for excluding patients were uncontrolled infection, other autoimmune disease, pregnancy or lactation.

The source was peripheral blood mononuclear cells (PBMCs), collected at new diagnosis, from a patient treated with antithyroid drugs. The rearrangement uses TRBV29-1 and TRBJ2-3; D gene unclear. This clonotype was sampled from a woman in her twenties or thirties with Graves disease. CDR3 region: CSVEGYTDTQYF. The CDR3 coding sequence is TGCAGCGTTGAAGGCTACACAGATACGCAGTATTTT.